The 26 T cell receptor beta chains below all came from one sample that was sequenced in a study of blood T cell repertoires in COVID-19. Profiled with immunoSEQ multiplex PCR; TCRdb holds only in-frame clones, not every one. Of about 160,000 clones in the sample, about 91% were seen once. The source material was peripheral blood. These receptors came from a woman aged 60-70 years who had recovered from COVID-19.

The chain carries TRBV6-4 and TRBJ1-2, with TRBD1 as a possible D gene (6 bases). Trimming removed 5 bases at V and 5 bases at J, with 15 bases between. This CDR3 contains 14 residues. Looked up from germline, CDR1 is MRHNA and CDR2 is SNTAGT. The CDR3 reads CASSKQGVGYGYTF. CDR3 in DNA: TGTGCCAGCAGTAAACAGGGAGTGGGGTATGGCTACACCTTC.

J is TRBJ2-1 and V is TRBV5-1; possibly TRBD1 for D (5 bases). Trimming pared 6 bases from V and 4 bases from J, leaving 17 bases between. The CDR3 is 15 residues long. Per the germline V gene, CDR1 is SGHRS and CDR2 is YFSETQ. The CDR3 DNA reads TGCGCCAGCACAAGAGAGAGGACATCTTACAATGAGCAGTTCTTC. Protein: CASTRERTSYNEQFF.

The J gene is TRBJ2-7, the V gene TRBV23-1, with D unclear. TRBV23-1 is designated an ORF whose function remains uncertain. The CDR3 consists of 14 residues. Trimming removed 3 bases at V and 2 bases at J, with 11 bases between. The CDR3 DNA sequence: TGCGCCAGCAGTCAGCCCGGTCCCCCCTACGAGCAGTACTTC. It translates to CASSQPGPPYEQYF.

This clone was recorded only once. The rearrangement links TRBV15 to TRBJ1-2, with 7 nucleotides matching TRBD1. After removal of 1 base from V and 4 bases from J, the junction contained 3 bases not matched to a gene. Per germline, CDR1 LNHNV and CDR2 YYDKDF (reference sequence). This CDR3 comprises 14 residues. The CDR3 is CATSRGGQFYGYTF. In DNA form, the CDR3 reads TGTGCCACCAGCAGAGGGGGACAGTTCTATGGCTACACCTTC.

This clone was recorded once. The chain links TRBV6-4 to TRBJ2-3; D is undetermined. Germline V lookup: CDR1 MRHNA, CDR2 SNTAGT. This CDR3 spans 13 amino acids. V was shortened by 1 base and J by 2 bases, with 4 bases between the two germline ends. The CDR3 sequence is CASSDLNTDTQYF. The CDR3 DNA is TGTGCCAGCAGTGACTTAAACACAGATACGCAGTATTTT.

This clone appeared a few times. The rearrangement uses TRBV2 and TRBJ2-7; weak D call: TRBD1 (6 bases). Germline CDR1 is SNHLY and CDR2 is FYNNEI. V was trimmed by 4 bases and J by 3 bases, leaving 7 bases between them. The CDR3 length is 12 residues. CDR3 sequence: CASSAQGYEQYF. CDR3 DNA: TGTGCCAGCAGTGCACAGGGCTACGAGCAGTACTTC.

V usage is TRBV5-5 and J usage is TRBJ2-5, with TRBD2 identical over 12 bases. Germline loops: CDR1 SGHKS, CDR2 YYEKEE (reference sequence). The trim removed 1 base at V and 4 bases at J, leaving 14 bases unmatched. This CDR3 region has 19 residues. CDR3 loop: CASSLRWASGGVLRETQYF. CDR3 bases: TGTGCCAGCAGCTTGCGATGGGCTAGCGGGGGGGTTCTGAGAGAGACCCAGTACTTC.

This chain links TRBV30 with TRBJ1-1; 8 nucleotides line up with TRBD1. With 0 bases clipped from V and 8 bases from J, the junction kept 17 bases outside the gene matches. Germline lookup yields CDR1 GTSNPN and CDR2 SVGIG (reference sequence). This CDR3 comprises 17 residues. The CDR3 nucleotides are TGTGCCTGGAGTGTACGGACAGGGCTTCGGACTAAATTCGAAGCTTTCTTT. Translated: CAWSVRTGLRTKFEAFF.

The chain links TRBV5-1 to TRBJ1-2; D perhaps matches TRBD1 (6 bases). Trimming shortened V by 4 bases and J by 3 bases, and 16 bases separated the two germline ends. The CDR3 sequence is 15 residues long. Per the germline V gene, CDR1 is SGHRS and CDR2 is YFSETQ. This CDR3 reads CASSPNINRDYGYTF. CDR3 bases: TGCGCCAGCAGCCCCAATATAAACAGGGACTATGGCTACACCTTC.

J is TRBJ2-3 and V is TRBV9, with 8 nucleotides matching TRBD1. V lost 1 base to trimming and J lost 9 bases; unmatched junction nucleotides: 10. The CDR3 length is 15 residues. The germline CDR1 and CDR2 sequences are SGDLS and YYNGEE. CDR3 sequence (DNA): TGTGCCAGCAGCGTAATGCAGGGGGCGCCTACGACGCAGTATTTT. Protein: CASSVMQGAPTTQYF.

This rearrangement joins TRBV7-8 to TRBJ1-1; TRBD1 matches at 9 bases. Trimming cost V 5 bases and J 5 bases; bases outside gene matches: 9. The CDR3 sequence is 15 residues long. Germline CDR1 is SGHVS and CDR2 is FQNEAQ. As DNA, the CDR3 is TGTGCCAGCAGCCCGATACAGGGGGCAAAGACTGAAGCTTTCTTT. Residues: CASSPIQGAKTEAFF. Filled out from reference TRBV7-8 and TRBJ1-1, the complete variable domain reads GAGVSQSPRYKVAKRGQDVALRCDPISGHVSLFWYQQALGQGPEFLTYFQNEAQLDKSGLPSDRFFAERPEGSVSTLKIQRTQQEDSAVYLCASSPIQGAKTEAFFGQGTRLTVV.

V gene TRBV18 combines with J gene TRBJ1-1, with 7 bases lining up with TRBD1. After removal of 3 bases from V and 0 bases from J, the junction contained 7 bases not matched to a gene. CDR3 length: 16 residues. In germline, CDR1 is KGHSH, CDR2 LQKENI. The CDR3 coding sequence is TGTGCCAGCTCACCTAGGGACAGTTTGTTGAACACTGAAGCTTTCTTT. Its protein is CASSPRDSLLNTEAFF.

The sample holds a few counts of this clone. The V gene is TRBV9, the J gene TRBJ1-1, with TRBD1 matching over 7 bases. This CDR3 is built from 14 residues. The junction had 4 bases not matched to a gene; V was cut back by 1 base and J by 4 bases. From germline, CDR1 is SGDLS and CDR2 YYNGEE. The CDR3 DNA follows: TGTGCCAGCAGCGTAACAGGGGCGGTCACTGAAGCTTTCTTT. This translates into CASSVTGAVTEAFF.

V usage is TRBV14 and J usage is TRBJ2-7; tentatively, D is TRBD1 (5 bases). The V and J ends lost 0 bases and 9 bases respectively, with 15 bases between them. The CDR3 consists of 14 residues. Germline CDR1 reads SGHDN; CDR2 reads FVKESK. CDR3: CASSQDRGALGQYF. CDR3 DNA sequence: TGTGCCAGCAGCCAAGATAGGGGTGCCCTTGGGCAGTACTTC.

This chain uses TRBV29-1 with TRBJ2-3, with D perhaps matching TRBD1 (5 bases). This CDR3 has 14 residues. CDR1 and CDR2 from the germline V gene are SQVTM and ANQGSEA. V shed 6 bases and J shed 0 bases, with 13 bases lying between them. The CDR3 nucleotides are TGCAGCGTAACAGGAGCATCTAGCACAGATACGCAGTATTTT. It translates to CSVTGASSTDTQYF.

The chain carries TRBV6-6 and TRBJ1-4, with TRBD1 as a possible D gene (6 bases). The CDR3 runs 14 residues. V shed 5 bases and J shed 3 bases, with 10 bases lying between them. CDR1 and CDR2 (germline): MNHNY, SVGAGI (reference sequence). The CDR3 nucleotides are TGTGCCAGCAGTCGAACAGGGCCTAATGAAAAACTGTTTTTT. Encoded protein: CASSRTGPNEKLFF.

V is TRBV5-5 and J is TRBJ1-6; tentatively, D is TRBD1 (5 bases). The CDR3 is made up of 16 amino acids. Looked up from germline, CDR1 is SGHKS and CDR2 is YYEKEE (reference sequence). V was shortened by 1 base and J by 3 bases, with 11 bases between the two germline ends. The chain's CDR3 is CASSLMAGYYNSPLHF. The CDR3 region has the DNA TGTGCCAGCAGCTTGATGGCAGGGTACTATAATTCACCCCTCCACTTT. Supplemented by reference TRBV5-5 and TRBJ1-6, the full variable domain reads DAGVTQSPTHLIKTRGQQVTLRCSPISGHKSVSWYQQVLGQGPQFIFQYYEKEERGRGNFPDRFSARQFPNYSSELNVNALLLGDSALYLCASSLMAGYYNSPLHFGNGTRLTVT.

This chain uses TRBV28 with TRBJ2-6; 7 nucleotides match TRBD1. V lost 2 bases and J lost 0; bases outside the gene matches: 4. CDR3 size: 17 residues. From germline, CDR1 is MDHEN and CDR2 SYDVKM. The DNA for the CDR3 is TGTGCCAGCAGTTTACGGGACAGAAGCTCTGGGGCCAACGTCCTGACTTTC. This gives the protein CASSLRDRSSGANVLTF.

The V and J genes are TRBV5-6 and TRBJ1-1; tentative D call: TRBD1 (5 bases). Trimming took off 2 bases at V and 3 bases at J, with 17 bases between the two ends. CDR1 and CDR2 from the germline V gene are SGHDT and YYEEEE. The CDR3 runs to 16 residues. The CDR3 region has the DNA TGTGCCAGCAGCTTAATTGGCTGGACAAAATACACTGAAGCTTTCTTT. Protein product: CASSLIGWTKYTEAFF.

The CDR3 here is CASRGLADTDTQYF. The CDR3 DNA reads as TGTGCCAGCAGAGGACTAGCGGACACAGATACGCAGTATTTT. The chain has TRBV2 and TRBJ2-3, with 10 nucleotides matching TRBD2. In germline, CDR1 is SNHLY, CDR2 FYNNEI. The CDR3 loop spans 14 amino acids. Trimming at V came to 6 bases and at J to 2 bases, leaving 2 bases not matched to a gene.

This rearrangement joins TRBV7-6 to TRBJ2-1, with TRBD1 identical over 9 bases. The CDR3 totals 16 residues. Per germline, CDR1 SGHVS and CDR2 FNYEAQ. With V trimmed by 6 bases and J by 9 bases, 15 bases remained unmatched. CDR3 DNA sequence: TGTGCCAGCAGTTCCGGACAGGGGTTGGTTATCGGTGAGCAGTTCTTC. Protein: CASSSGQGLVIGEQFF.

The genes are TRBV7-9 and TRBJ1-1; D ambiguous. Trimming stripped 4 bases from V and 8 bases from J, with 17 bases between. The CDR3 totals 14 residues. Looked up from germline, CDR1 is SEHNR and CDR2 is FQNEAQ (reference sequence). The CDR3, as DNA: TGTGCCAGCAGCTCTCTGTTCCCTGAGGGCGAAGCTTTCTTT. Translation: CASSSLFPEGEAFF.

This sequence joins TRBV9 and TRBJ2-3, with D perhaps TRBD1 (5 bases). V shed 5 bases and J shed 0 bases, with 13 bases lying between them. This CDR3 is 15 amino acids long. Germline values: CDR1 SGDLS, CDR2 YYNGEE. Here the CDR3 DNA reads TGTGCCAGCAGTCTGACAGTCTCTAGCACAGATACGCAGTATTTT. Translation gives CASSLTVSSTDTQYF.

V is TRBV10-1 and J is TRBJ2-7; D ambiguous. CDR3 length: 13 residues. Germline V gene sequence: CDR1 WNHNN, CDR2 SYGVQD (reference sequence). Trimming cost V 0 bases and J 4 bases, with 7 bases left between them. The CDR3 nucleotides read TGCGCCAGCAGTGAGTCGGCGCGGTACGAGCAGTACTTC. It translates to CASSESARYEQYF.

The chain couples TRBV7-3 to TRBJ2-1; 9 bases agree with TRBD1. The CDR3 contains 15 residues. J was trimmed by 1 base and V by 4 bases; bases with no gene match: 2. In germline, CDR1 is SGHTA, CDR2 FQGTGA. The CDR3 DNA is TGTGCCAGCAGCTCGGGACAGGGTTCCTACAATGAGCAGTTCTTC. Translating it yields CASSSGQGSYNEQFF.

The V gene is TRBV6-5, the J gene TRBJ1-2; 7 bases are a match to TRBD1. The CDR3 is 13 residues long. J gave up 8 bases and V 7 bases, and 10 bases lay outside the gene matches. CDR1 is MNHEY, CDR2 SVGAGI, per germline. CDR3 sequence: CASKYRGEGGYTF. For the CDR3, the DNA is TGTGCCAGCAAGTACAGGGGTGAGGGGGGCTACACCTTC.